These 15 T cell receptor beta chains originate from one sample sequenced in a study of chemoradiotherapy in HPV16-positive cancers. Assay used: immunoSEQ multiplex PCR; TCRdb lists only in-frame clones, some missing. There are 6,800 or so clones in the sample; about 75% occur only once, and roughly 4% lies in the top ten. Sampling was performed from a patient who underwent chemoradiotherapy. Every receptor here comes from a human donor with HPV-associated anogenital cancer.

This chain connects TRBV2 to TRBJ2-7, with D possibly being TRBD1 (5 bases). V was cut by 2 bases and J by 3 bases, with 14 bases left in between. The germline V gene encodes CDR1 SNHLY and CDR2 FYNNEI. This CDR3 comprises 15 residues. CDR3 in DNA: TGTGCCAGCAGTGAACGGTCAGGGAACCTCTACGAGCAGTACTTC. Translated: CASSERSGNLYEQYF.

This clone was seen once. The chain links TRBV30 to TRBJ1-3; no clear D. Germline V lookup: CDR1 GTSNPN, CDR2 SVGIG (reference sequence). The CDR3 loop spans 13 amino acids. Between the trimmed V and J ends, which lost 1 base and 4 bases, there was a span of 8 bases. This CDR3 reads CAWSGSVGNTIYF. DNA for the CDR3: TGTGCCTGGAGTGGGTCGGTAGGAAACACCATATATTTT.

V is TRBV7-8 and J is TRBJ1-4; D is possibly TRBD1 (5 bases). The CDR3 is made up of 14 amino acids. The germline CDR1 and CDR2 sequences are SGHVS and FQNEAQ. V was pared by 6 bases and J by 3 bases, with 11 bases between. Here the CDR3 DNA reads TGTGCCAGCAGTCGAGGGGTCTCTAATGAAAAACTGTTTTTT. Protein product: CASSRGVSNEKLFF.

The V gene is TRBV27, the J gene TRBJ2-5; D perhaps matches TRBD1 (5 bases). The V end lost 4 bases, the J end lost 4 bases, and 7 bases lay between the germline ends. CDR3 length equals 12 residues. Germline-derived CDR1 and CDR2 are MNHEY and SMNVEV (reference sequence). DNA for the CDR3: TGTGCCAGCAGTTCCCAGGGAGAGACCCAGTACTTC. This encodes CASSSQGETQYF.

The chain uses TRBV4-1 and TRBJ1-3; 8 nucleotides match TRBD1. The CDR3 contains 15 residues. Losses at the gene ends were 3 bases for V and 7 bases for J; bases not matched to a gene: 8. CDR1 is MGHRA, CDR2 YSYEKL, per germline. DNA for the CDR3: TGCGCCAGCAGCCACGGGACAGGCTCTCGGAACACCATATATTTT. Residues: CASSHGTGSRNTIYF.

The chain is built from TRBV27 and TRBJ1-6, with 8 bases matching TRBD1. The length of the CDR3 is 14 residues. Germline CDR1 is MNHEY and CDR2 is SMNVEV (reference sequence). V was clipped by 6 bases and J by 10 bases; unmatched bases: 8. The CDR3 nucleotides are TGTGCCAGCAGAATGACAGGGGCAAGCTCACCCCTCCACTTT. It is translated as CASRMTGASSPLHF.

The gene calls are TRBV28 and TRBJ1-2, with 7 nucleotides matching TRBD1. CDR1 and CDR2 from the germline V gene are MDHEN and SYDVKM. The CDR3 covers 17 residues. The V and J ends lost 6 bases and 2 bases, in that order; junction bases with no gene match: 15. The chain's CDR3 is CASRRHGGVRGNYGYTF. DNA of the CDR3: TGTGCCAGCAGACGGCACGGCGGTGTCAGGGGGAACTATGGCTACACCTTC.

The rearrangement joins TRBV6-6 to TRBJ1-2; 9 nucleotides match TRBD1. The ends lost 6 bases at V and 4 bases at J; junction bases unmatched: 6. The V gene's germline CDR1 is MNHNY and CDR2 SVGAGI (reference sequence). The CDR3 is 14 residues long. Here the CDR3 reads CASRSTGGSYGYTF. The CDR3 nucleotides are TGTGCCAGCAGGTCCACAGGGGGCAGCTATGGCTACACCTTC.

This rearrangement joins TRBV27 to TRBJ1-2, with D possibly TRBD1 on 5 matching bases. Germline CDR1 is MNHEY and CDR2 is SMNVEV (reference sequence). V was pared by 3 bases and J by 5 bases, with 10 bases between. This CDR3 comprises 13 residues. The DNA for the CDR3 is TGTGCCAGCAGTTTGGGACGGCTTTATGGCTACACCTTC. It specifies CASSLGRLYGYTF.

This clone was counted a few times. CDR3 sequence: CASRPTSGADYEQYF. The CDR3 bases are TGTGCCAGCAGACCTACTAGCGGAGCAGACTACGAGCAGTACTTC. This rearrangement joins TRBV27 to TRBJ2-7; 8 bases line up with TRBD2. The CDR3 consists of 15 residues. V trimming: 6 bases; J trimming: 3 bases; junction bases outside the gene matches: 10. The germline V gene encodes CDR1 MNHEY and CDR2 SMNVEV (reference sequence).

The CDR3 nucleotides are TGTGCCAGCAGTGACAGGGGGCCAAGGGACGAGCAGTACTTC. It codes for CASSDRGPRDEQYF. V gene TRBV5-4 combines with J gene TRBJ2-7; 10 bases are a match to TRBD1. The V and J ends lost 5 bases and 5 bases, in that order; junction bases with no gene match: 7. The CDR3 has 14 amino acids. The V gene's germline CDR1 is SGHNT and CDR2 YYREEE (reference sequence).

The chain combines TRBV11-3 with TRBJ1-1; TRBD1 matches 9 bases. Trimming cost V 5 bases and J 0 bases; bases outside gene matches: 4. The CDR3 runs to 15 residues. Looked up from germline, CDR1 is SGHNT and CDR2 is YENEEA. The CDR3 DNA sequence: TGTGCCAGCAGCCCGGGGGACAGGGTGAACACTGAAGCTTTCTTT. It translates to CASSPGDRVNTEAFF.

The genes are TRBV30 and TRBJ2-1; 11 bases line up with TRBD2. V was clipped by 5 bases and J by 3 bases; unmatched bases: 3. CDR1 and CDR2 from the germline V gene are GTSNPN and SVGIG (reference sequence). The CDR3 is 14 amino acids. CDR3 residues: CAWGLAGGYNEQFF. DNA for the CDR3: TGTGCCTGGGGTCTAGCGGGAGGCTACAATGAGCAGTTCTTC. Full variable domain (missing parts from reference TRBV30 and TRBJ2-1): SQTIHQWPATLVQPVGSPLSLECTVEGTSNPNLYWYRQAAGRGLQLLFYSVGIGQISSEVPQNLSASRPQDRQFILSSKKLLLSDSGFYLCAWGLAGGYNEQFFGPGTRLTVL.

V usage is TRBV7-8 and J usage is TRBJ1-5; possible D gene TRBD1, 5 bases. The germline V and J ends were trimmed by 0 bases and 6 bases, with 15 bases remaining between them. The CDR3 has 16 amino acids. The germline CDR1 and CDR2 sequences are SGHVS and FQNEAQ. The CDR3 sequence is CASSLAPEGVGQPQHF. The CDR3 DNA is TGTGCCAGCAGCTTAGCGCCGGAAGGGGTCGGTCAGCCCCAGCATTTT.

CDR3 DNA: TGTGCCAGCAGGATTCAGGGTTCCTACGAGCAGTACTTC. Protein product: CASRIQGSYEQYF. This chain joins TRBV27 and TRBJ2-7; a weak D match, TRBD1 (5 bases). The CDR3 consists of 13 residues. Trimming left V 6 bases short and J 1 base short, with 10 bases between. CDR1 and CDR2 (germline): MNHEY, SMNVEV (reference sequence).